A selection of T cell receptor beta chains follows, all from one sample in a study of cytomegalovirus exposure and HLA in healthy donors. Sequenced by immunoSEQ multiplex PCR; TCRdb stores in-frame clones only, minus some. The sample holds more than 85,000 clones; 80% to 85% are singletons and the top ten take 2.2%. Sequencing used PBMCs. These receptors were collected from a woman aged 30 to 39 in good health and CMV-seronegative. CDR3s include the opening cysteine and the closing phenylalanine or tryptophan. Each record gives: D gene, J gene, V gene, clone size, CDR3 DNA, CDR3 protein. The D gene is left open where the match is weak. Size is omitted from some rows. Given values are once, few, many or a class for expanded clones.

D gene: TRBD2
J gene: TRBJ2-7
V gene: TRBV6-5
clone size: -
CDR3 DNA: TGTGCCAGCAGAATTCCCGGGACTAGCGGCTACGAGCAGTACTTC
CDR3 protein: CASRIPGTSGYEQYF

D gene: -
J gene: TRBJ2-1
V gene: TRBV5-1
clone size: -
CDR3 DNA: TGCGCCAGCAGCTTGTCAAGTAGCTCCTACAATGAGCAGTTCTTC
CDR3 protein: CASSLSSSSYNEQFF

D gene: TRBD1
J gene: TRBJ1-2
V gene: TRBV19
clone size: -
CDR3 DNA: TGTGCCAGTAGCACAACGGGGACAGGGAACAACTATGGCTACACCTTC
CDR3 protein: CASSTTGTGNNYGYTF

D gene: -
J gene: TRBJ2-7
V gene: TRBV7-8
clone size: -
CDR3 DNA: TGTGCCAGCAGCTTAAGGGGTCAACCTAGCTTC
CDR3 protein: CASSLRGQPSF

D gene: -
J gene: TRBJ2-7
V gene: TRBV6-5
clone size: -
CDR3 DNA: TGTGCCAGCAGTTACGTCTCAGGGAAGAAAAACGAGCAGTACTTC
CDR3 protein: CASSYVSGKKNEQYF

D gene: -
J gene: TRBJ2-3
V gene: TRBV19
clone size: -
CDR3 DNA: TGTGCCAGTCCAGCGGGCCGAGATACGCAGTATTTT
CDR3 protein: CASPAGRDTQYF

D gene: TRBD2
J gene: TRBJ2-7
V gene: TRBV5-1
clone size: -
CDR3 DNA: TGCGCCAGCAGCTTGGGTGGGAGGGCCTACGAGCAGTACTTC
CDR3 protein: CASSLGGRAYEQYF

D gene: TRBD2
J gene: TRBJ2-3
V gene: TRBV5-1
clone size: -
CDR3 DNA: TGCGCCAGCAGCTTGGGCGGAGCGGGAACCACAGATACGCAGTATTTT
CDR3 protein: CASSLGGAGTTDTQYF

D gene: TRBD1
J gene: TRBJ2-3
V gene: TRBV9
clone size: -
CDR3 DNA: TGTGCCAGCAGCGCTACAATTTCCGGGACAGGGTGGACAGATACGCAGTATTTT
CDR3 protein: CASSATISGTGWTDTQYF

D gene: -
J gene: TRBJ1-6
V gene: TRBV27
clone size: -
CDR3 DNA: TGTGCCAGCAGTTTTTCAGGGGTGGATTCACCCCTCCACTTT
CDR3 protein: CASSFSGVDSPLHF

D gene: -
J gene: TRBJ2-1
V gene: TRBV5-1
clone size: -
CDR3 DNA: TGCGCCAGCAGCTTGGCTGGGACAAAGTACAATGAGCAGTTCTTC
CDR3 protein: CASSLAGTKYNEQFF

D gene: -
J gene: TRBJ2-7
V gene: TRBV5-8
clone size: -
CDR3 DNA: TGTGCCAGCAGCTTGACTAGCTCGTACGAGCAGTACTTC
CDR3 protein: CASSLTSSYEQYF

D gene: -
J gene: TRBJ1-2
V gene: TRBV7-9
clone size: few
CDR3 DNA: TGTGCCAGCAGCTTAGTGGTGTCAGGGTGGCAGGTCTATGGCTACACCTTC
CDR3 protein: CASSLVVSGWQVYGYTF

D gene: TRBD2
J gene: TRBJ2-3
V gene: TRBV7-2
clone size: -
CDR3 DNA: TGTGCCAGCAGGGCTAGCGGGAGAAGCACAGATACGCAGTATTTT
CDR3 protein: CASRASGRSTDTQYF

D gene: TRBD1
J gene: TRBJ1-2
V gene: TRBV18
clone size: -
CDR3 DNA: TGTGCCAGCTCTATGACAGGGGGCGACGTCTATGGCTACACCTTC
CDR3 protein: CASSMTGGDVYGYTF

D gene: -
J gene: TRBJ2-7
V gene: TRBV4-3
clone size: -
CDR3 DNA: TGCGCCAGCAGCCAGTTGGGGGACAATTCCTACGAGCAGTACTTC
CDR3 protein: CASSQLGDNSYEQYF

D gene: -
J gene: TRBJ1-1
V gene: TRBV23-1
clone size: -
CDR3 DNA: TGCGCCAGCAGTCAATCGTTCAGGGAAGCTTTCTTT
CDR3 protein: CASSQSFREAFF

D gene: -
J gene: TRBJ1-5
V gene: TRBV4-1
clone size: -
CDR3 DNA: TGCGCCAGCAGCCAAGTAGGGCAGGGAGGAGTTCAGCCCCAGCATTTT
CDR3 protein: CASSQVGQGGVQPQHF

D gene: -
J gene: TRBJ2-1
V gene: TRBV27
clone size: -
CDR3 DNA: TGTGCCAGCAGTTTATCCTATGATGGCGGGAAGAAGGCCAATGAGCAGTTCTTC
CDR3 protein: CASSLSYDGGKKANEQFF

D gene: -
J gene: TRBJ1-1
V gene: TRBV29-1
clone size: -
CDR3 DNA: TGCAGCGTTGAACCCAAACAAGCAGGAGGGAGAGGGACTGAAGCTTTCTTT
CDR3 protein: CSVEPKQAGGRGTEAFF

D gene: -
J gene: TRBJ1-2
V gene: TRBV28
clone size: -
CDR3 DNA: TGTGCCAGCAGTTTTAACCGAGCTAACTATGGCTGCACCTTC
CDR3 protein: CASSFNRANYGCTF

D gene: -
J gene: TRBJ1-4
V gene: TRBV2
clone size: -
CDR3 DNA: TGTGCCAGCTCGTGGGGGGGAGAAAAACTGTTTTTT
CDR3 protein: CASSWGGEKLFF

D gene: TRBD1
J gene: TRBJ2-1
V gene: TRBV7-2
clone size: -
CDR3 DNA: TGTGCCAGCAGCACACAGGGACAGGGGTACAATGAGCAGTTCTTC
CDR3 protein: CASSTQGQGYNEQFF

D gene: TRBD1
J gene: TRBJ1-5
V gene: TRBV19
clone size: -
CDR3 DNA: TGTGCCAGTAGTATGGACAGGGGGCGCCCCCAGCCCCAGCATTTT
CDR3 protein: CASSMDRGRPQPQHF

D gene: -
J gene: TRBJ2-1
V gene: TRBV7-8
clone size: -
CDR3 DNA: TGTGCCAGCAGCCAGGCTGACAATGAGCAGTTCTTC
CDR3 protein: CASSQADNEQFF

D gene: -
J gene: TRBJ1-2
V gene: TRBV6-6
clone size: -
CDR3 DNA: TGTGCCAGCAGTTTAGGGGGGGATGGCTACACCTTC
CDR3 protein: CASSLGGDGYTF

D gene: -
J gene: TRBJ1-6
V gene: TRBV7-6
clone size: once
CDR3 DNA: TGTGCCAGCAGCTTATCCACCGACAGGTCCTATAATTCACCCCTCCACTTT
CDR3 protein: CASSLSTDRSYNSPLHF

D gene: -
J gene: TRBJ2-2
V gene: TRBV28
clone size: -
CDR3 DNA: TGTGCCAGCAGTTTACCTTCAATGAGCCCGAACACCGGGGAGCTGTTTTTT
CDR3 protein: CASSLPSMSPNTGELFF

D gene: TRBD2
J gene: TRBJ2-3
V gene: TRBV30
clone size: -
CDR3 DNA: TGTGCCTGGAGTGCAACTAGCGGCTGGACAGATACGCAGTATTTT
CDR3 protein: CAWSATSGWTDTQYF

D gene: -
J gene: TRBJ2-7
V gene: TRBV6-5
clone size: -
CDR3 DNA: TGTGCCAGCAGTTATTACGGACTGTCCTACGAGCAGTACTTC
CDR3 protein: CASSYYGLSYEQYF

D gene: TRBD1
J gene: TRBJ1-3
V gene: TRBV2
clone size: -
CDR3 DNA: TGTGCCAGCATACAGGACAGGACCACCTCCGTCCTGGGAAACACCATATATTTT
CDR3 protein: CASIQDRTTSVLGNTIYF

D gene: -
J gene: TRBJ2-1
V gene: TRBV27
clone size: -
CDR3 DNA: TGTGCCAGCAGGCCTCCGGACAGTTTTGCCTACAATGAGCAGTTCTTC
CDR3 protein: CASRPPDSFAYNEQFF

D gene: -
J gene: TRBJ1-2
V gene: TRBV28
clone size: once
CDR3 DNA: TGTGCCAGCATAGGGAGGGAATTGGCGGGCTACACCTTC
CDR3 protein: CASIGRELAGYTF

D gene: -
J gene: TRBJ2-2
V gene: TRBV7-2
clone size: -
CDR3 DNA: TGTGCCAGCAGCTCCCGACAGGGAGGCACCGGGGAGCTGTTTTTT
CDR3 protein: CASSSRQGGTGELFF

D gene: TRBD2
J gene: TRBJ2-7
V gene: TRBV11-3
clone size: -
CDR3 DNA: TGTGCCAGCAGCTTACTAGCGGGAGATCCTTCGTCCTACGAGCAGTACTTC
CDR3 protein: CASSLLAGDPSSYEQYF

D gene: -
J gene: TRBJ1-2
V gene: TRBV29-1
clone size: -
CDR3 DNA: TGCAGCGTTGGTACAGGGAGGGGAAGTGACGACTATGGCTACACCTTC
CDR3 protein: CSVGTGRGSDDYGYTF

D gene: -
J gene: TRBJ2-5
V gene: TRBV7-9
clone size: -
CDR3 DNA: TGTGCCAGCAGCTTAGATGTGGGGAGGGAGACCCAGTACTTC
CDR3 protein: CASSLDVGRETQYF